A selection of T cell receptor beta chains follows, all from one sample in a study of cytomegalovirus exposure and HLA in healthy donors. Method: immunoSEQ multiplex PCR; TCRdb's copy keeps in-frame clones and lacks some. The sample consists of tens of thousands of clones, 80% to 90% of them appearing once. The sample was PBMCs. The receptors were gathered from a woman aged 25 to 39 in good health and CMV-seropositive. Both conserved end residues are part of each CDR3. The D gene is left open where the match is weak. Some rows have no size entry. The others give once, few or many, or a class for an expanded clone.

v_call	clone_size	j_call	cdr3_length	d_call	cdr3_aa	cdr3_nt
TRBV5-6	NA	TRBJ2-7	15	NA	CASSFYPLSSYEQYF	TGTGCCAGCAGCTTTTACCCCTTGAGCTCCTACGAGCAGTACTTC
TRBV5-1	NA	TRBJ2-2	14	NA	CASSLVTDTGELFF	TGCGCCAGCAGCTTGGTGACAGACACCGGGGAGCTGTTTTTT
TRBV28	NA	TRBJ2-1	12	NA	CASSFPDNEQFF	TGTGCCAGCAGTTTCCCGGACAATGAGCAGTTCTTC
TRBV10-3	NA	TRBJ2-7	14	TRBD2	CATKAGGPIDEQYF	TGTGCCACCAAAGCGGGAGGGCCCATAGACGAGCAGTACTTC
TRBV9	NA	TRBJ2-1	16	TRBD2	CASSVTGTNYYNEQFF	TGTGCCAGCAGCGTCACCGGGACTAACTACTACAATGAGCAGTTCTTC
TRBV29-1	NA	TRBJ1-2	16	NA	CSVPGTGSSTGWGYTF	TGCAGCGTCCCAGGAACCGGCTCCTCGACGGGGTGGGGCTACACCTTC
TRBV6-5	NA	TRBJ2-5	13	NA	CASSYSPRETQYF	TGTGCCAGCAGTTACTCCCCGAGGGAGACCCAGTACTTC
TRBV5-5	NA	TRBJ1-2	12	NA	CASRRQTYGYTF	TGTGCCAGCAGAAGGCAGACTTATGGCTACACCTTC
TRBV19	NA	TRBJ2-3	15	NA	CASSPYSINTDTQYF	TGTGCCAGTAGTCCCTACTCGATAAACACAGATACGCAGTATTTT
TRBV5-1	once	TRBJ2-5	13	NA	CASSLGGGETQYF	TGCGCCAGCAGCTTAGGGGGGGGAGAGACCCAGTACTTC
TRBV7-8	NA	TRBJ1-1	14	TRBD1	CASSPFDRDTEAFF	TGTGCCAGCAGCCCATTTGACAGGGACACTGAAGCTTTCTTT
TRBV19	NA	TRBJ2-3	15	TRBD2	CASSTLASSTDTQYF	TGTGCCAGTAGTACACTAGCGAGTAGCACAGATACGCAGTATTTT
TRBV5-5	NA	TRBJ2-1	15	NA	CASSFLATAYNEQFF	TGTGCCAGCAGCTTCCTAGCGACTGCCTACAATGAGCAGTTCTTC
TRBV18	NA	TRBJ1-4	15	NA	CASSRRHTTNEKLFF	TGTGCCAGCTCACGTCGACATACTACTAATGAAAAACTGTTTTTT
TRBV14	NA	TRBJ1-2	14	TRBD1	CASSVTQGEDGYTF	TGTGCCAGCAGCGTTACCCAGGGGGAGGATGGCTACACCTTC
TRBV7-8	NA	TRBJ1-5	16	TRBD1	CASSRDRDPSNQPQHF	TGTGCCAGCAGCAGGGACAGGGACCCTAGCAATCAGCCCCAGCATTTT
TRBV13	once	TRBJ2-3	16	TRBD2	CASTLLAGGGTDTQYF	TGTGCCAGCACGCTACTAGCGGGAGGGGGCACAGATACGCAGTATTTT
TRBV7-9	NA	TRBJ2-5	16	TRBD2	CASSLVGIAGRETQYF	TGTGCCAGCAGCTTAGTTGGAATAGCGGGAAGGGAGACCCAGTACTTC
TRBV5-1	NA	TRBJ2-1	13	NA	CASSLSLYNEQFF	TGCGCCAGCAGCTTGTCCCTATACAATGAGCAGTTCTTC
TRBV15	once	TRBJ1-2	13	NA	CATSRDSYYGYTF	TGTGCCACCAGCAGAGACTCCTACTATGGCTACACCTTC
TRBV9	NA	TRBJ2-1	14	NA	CASSTGVRGNEQFF	TGTGCCAGCAGCACTGGGGTCCGGGGCAATGAGCAGTTCTTC
TRBV11-3	NA	TRBJ2-7	15	TRBD2	CASSPPGLAGVEQYF	TGTGCCAGCAGTCCTCCTGGACTAGCGGGAGTCGAGCAGTACTTC
TRBV2	NA	TRBJ2-1	15	NA	CASRTGTATYNEQFF	TGTGCCAGCAGAACCGGGACTGCGACCTACAATGAGCAGTTCTTC
TRBV28	NA	TRBJ1-5	18	NA	CASRSSGLPRASNQPQHF	TGTGCCAGCAGGAGTTCAGGACTCCCTAGGGCTAGCAATCAGCCCCAGCATTTT
TRBV7-8	NA	TRBJ2-7	14	NA	CASSLAEGGFEQYF	TGTGCCAGCAGCTTAGCGGAGGGAGGATTCGAGCAGTACTTC
TRBV2	NA	TRBJ2-1	16	TRBD2	CASRERERGSYNEQFF	TGTGCCAGCAGGGAGCGGGAGAGGGGCTCCTACAATGAGCAGTTCTTC
TRBV7-2	NA	TRBJ2-5	17	TRBD1	CASSSNQVVRGRETQYF	TGTGCCAGCAGCTCCAACCAGGTGGTAAGGGGGCGAGAGACCCAGTACTTC
TRBV27	NA	TRBJ2-2	16	TRBD1	CASLTYRGEGTGELFF	TGTGCCAGCCTGACATACAGGGGGGAAGGTACCGGGGAGCTGTTTTTT